Listed below are T cell receptor beta chains from one sample, sequenced in a study of immune evolution from preneoplasia to lung adenocarcinoma. Clones were read by immunoSEQ multiplex PCR, and TCRdb kept only the in-frame ones, dropping some. This table has 9,000 to 10,000 clones, roughly four fifths appearing once. Sequencing was done on a sample of FFPE lung adenocarcinoma in situ tissue. These receptors were obtained from an older person with lung adenocarcinoma. The conserved cysteine and the conserved F or W are not part of the CDR3 here. The order of the fields is J gene, V gene, clone size, CDR3 protein. The size field is filled for only some rows; it gives once, few, many or a size class.

j_gene: TRBJ2-7; v_gene: TRBV30; abundance: .; CDR3aa: AWNRDSFGEQY
j_gene: TRBJ2-1; v_gene: TRBV9; abundance: .; CDR3aa: ASSVGLKAHNEQF
j_gene: TRBJ2-5; v_gene: TRBV28; abundance: .; CDR3aa: ASSRLGEQY
j_gene: TRBJ1-6; v_gene: TRBV6-6; abundance: .; CDR3aa: ASSYEGNSPLH
j_gene: TRBJ1-4; v_gene: TRBV6-1; abundance: .; CDR3aa: ASTPDRVNEKLF
j_gene: TRBJ2-5; v_gene: TRBV28; abundance: .; CDR3aa: ASSRTGQETQY
j_gene: TRBJ1-3; v_gene: TRBV19; abundance: few; CDR3aa: ASQPRASGNTIY
j_gene: TRBJ2-3; v_gene: TRBV29-1; abundance: .; CDR3aa: SAKSPGQGADTQY
j_gene: TRBJ1-5; v_gene: TRBV4-1; abundance: .; CDR3aa: ASSQDTGAGNQPQH
j_gene: TRBJ2-5; v_gene: TRBV5-6; abundance: .; CDR3aa: ASSYGPPETQY
j_gene: TRBJ2-3; v_gene: TRBV6-6; abundance: .; CDR3aa: ASSYGRGDTQY
j_gene: TRBJ2-2; v_gene: TRBV4-2; abundance: .; CDR3aa: ASSQDSSGGAVGELF
j_gene: TRBJ2-2; v_gene: TRBV5-1; abundance: .; CDR3aa: ASSSGLAGQTTGELF
j_gene: TRBJ2-4; v_gene: TRBV13; abundance: .; CDR3aa: ASSWDRGTKNIQY
j_gene: TRBJ2-1; v_gene: TRBV6-4; abundance: .; CDR3aa: ASSPLGNYNEQF
j_gene: TRBJ2-1; v_gene: TRBV7-2; abundance: .; CDR3aa: ASSTRGAGGTYNEQF
j_gene: TRBJ2-7; v_gene: TRBV7-6; abundance: few; CDR3aa: ASSLGTAAYEQY
j_gene: TRBJ2-3; v_gene: TRBV9; abundance: .; CDR3aa: ASSVAYPPDTQY
j_gene: TRBJ2-7; v_gene: TRBV15; abundance: .; CDR3aa: ATSFQISGPYEQY
j_gene: TRBJ1-2; v_gene: TRBV28; abundance: .; CDR3aa: ASSLSRRPSYGYT
j_gene: TRBJ2-1; v_gene: TRBV28; abundance: once; CDR3aa: ASSGGRAVDEQF
j_gene: TRBJ1-3; v_gene: TRBV28; abundance: .; CDR3aa: ASSRTGPLTVTIY
j_gene: TRBJ2-5; v_gene: TRBV7-6; abundance: .; CDR3aa: ASSSGTTVGTQY
j_gene: TRBJ2-1; v_gene: TRBV11-2; abundance: .; CDR3aa: ASSLEGDEQF
j_gene: TRBJ2-5; v_gene: TRBV5-4; abundance: .; CDR3aa: ASSLKRGVGETQY
j_gene: TRBJ2-1; v_gene: TRBV5-6; abundance: .; CDR3aa: ASSQTSLEF
j_gene: TRBJ1-2; v_gene: TRBV7-8; abundance: .; CDR3aa: ASSLVLLPTHNYGYT
j_gene: TRBJ2-2; v_gene: TRBV6-5; abundance: .; CDR3aa: ASRAGGRYTGELF
j_gene: TRBJ1-1; v_gene: TRBV7-6; abundance: medium-sized; CDR3aa: ASSGRRNTEAF
j_gene: TRBJ1-2; v_gene: TRBV19; abundance: .; CDR3aa: ASSMVGSGDGYT
j_gene: TRBJ2-2; v_gene: TRBV9; abundance: .; CDR3aa: ASSSHSGTSSTGELF
j_gene: TRBJ2-5; v_gene: TRBV13; abundance: .; CDR3aa: ASSARVNQETQY
j_gene: TRBJ2-2; v_gene: TRBV5-1; abundance: .; CDR3aa: ASSLLASTGELF
j_gene: TRBJ2-2; v_gene: TRBV19; abundance: .; CDR3aa: ASMVGSGMGELF
j_gene: TRBJ2-3; v_gene: TRBV6-6; abundance: .; CDR3aa: ASKRAGGNNADTQY